This entry describes one T cell receptor (beta chain). Its antigen is not known. The data were taken from a study of beta chain features in type 1 diabetes. Whole-study findings and limits: Insertion counts at VDJ junctions were lower in type 1 diabetes patients, who also showed more deletions there. Naive, central memory and regulatory TCRB repertoires appeared more similar among patients than healthy donors.

Expressed TCRB transcripts were sequenced after all isolated RNA was converted to cDNA. TCRdb's table, derived via immunoSEQ multiplex PCR, lists solely in-frame clones and lacks some. The sample has hundreds of thousands of clones, 15% to 18% seen once; the top ten hold approximately 0.093%. The CDR3 is made up of 16 amino acids. The V gene's germline CDR1 is MDHEN and CDR2 SYDVKM. V gave up 3 bases and J gave up 1 base; unmatched junction bases: 7. The clonotype comes from a man in his late teens or twenties in good health. Sample: naive CD4+ T cells from blood. This chain connects TRBV28 to TRBJ2-7; 9 bases line up with TRBD1. Here the CDR3 reads CASSFRRDRESYEQYF. The CDR3 region has the DNA TGTGCCAGCAGTTTCCGCCGGGACAGGGAATCCTACGAGCAGTACTTC.